Listed below are T cell receptor beta chains from one sample, sequenced in a study of shared clonotypes between healthy human individuals. The protocol was immunoSEQ multiplex PCR, while the TCRdb copy is restricted to in-frame clones and leaves out a portion. The sample shows around 1.6 million clones, 95% to 99% of them seen only once. Source material: naive CD4+ T cells sorted from blood. These receptors were taken from a young man in good health. CDR3s include the opening cysteine and the closing phenylalanine or tryptophan. Each record gives: clone size, J gene, D gene, V gene, CDR3 protein, CDR3 DNA. D genes are given only for firm matches. The size field is filled for only some rows; it gives once, few, many or a size class.

clone size: -; J gene: TRBJ2-3; D gene: TRBD2; V gene: TRBV28; CDR3 protein: CASRTPFGGSGSPDTQYF; CDR3 DNA: TGTGCCAGCAGAACCCCATTTGGGGGTAGCGGGAGCCCAGATACGCAGTATTTT
clone size: -; J gene: TRBJ2-7; D gene: -; V gene: TRBV7-8; CDR3 protein: CASSLMGGRLRGHEQYF; CDR3 DNA: TGTGCCAGCAGCTTAATGGGGGGACGCTTGAGAGGACACGAGCAGTACTTC
clone size: -; J gene: TRBJ2-7; D gene: -; V gene: TRBV28; CDR3 protein: CASSRRVGGSYEQYF; CDR3 DNA: TGTGCCAGCAGTCGACGGGTTGGGGGCTCCTACGAGCAGTACTTC
clone size: once; J gene: TRBJ2-2; D gene: TRBD2; V gene: TRBV9; CDR3 protein: CASSVSGRAVTGELFF; CDR3 DNA: TGTGCCAGCAGTGTTAGCGGGAGGGCAGTGACCGGGGAGCTGTTTTTT
clone size: -; J gene: TRBJ2-1; D gene: -; V gene: TRBV29-1; CDR3 protein: CSFKTGTFEQFF; CDR3 DNA: TGCAGCTTTAAGACCGGGACATTCGAGCAGTTCTTC
clone size: -; J gene: TRBJ2-2; D gene: TRBD2; V gene: TRBV9; CDR3 protein: CASSPREGHAGELFF; CDR3 DNA: TGTGCCAGCAGCCCGCGGGAGGGCCACGCCGGGGAGCTGTTTTTT
clone size: -; J gene: TRBJ2-1; D gene: TRBD2; V gene: TRBV18; CDR3 protein: CASSPGSGGRNEQFF; CDR3 DNA: TGTGCCAGCTCACCAGGGTCGGGAGGGCGGAATGAGCAGTTCTTC
clone size: -; J gene: TRBJ1-5; D gene: -; V gene: TRBV28; CDR3 protein: CASSSVTGGAGQPQHF; CDR3 DNA: TGTGCCAGCAGCTCCGTGACGGGAGGGGCCGGGCAGCCCCAGCATTTT
clone size: -; J gene: TRBJ2-5; D gene: -; V gene: TRBV19; CDR3 protein: CASSIVGQKETQYF; CDR3 DNA: TGTGCCAGTAGTATAGTTGGGCAGAAAGAGACCCAGTACTTC
clone size: -; J gene: TRBJ2-7; D gene: TRBD2; V gene: TRBV7-9; CDR3 protein: CASNEWGLAGGQTYEQYF; CDR3 DNA: TGTGCCAGCAACGAATGGGGACTAGCGGGAGGTCAGACCTACGAGCAGTACTTC
clone size: -; J gene: TRBJ2-7; D gene: TRBD1; V gene: TRBV5-6; CDR3 protein: CASSHVPGQGSEQYF; CDR3 DNA: TGTGCCAGCAGCCACGTCCCGGGACAGGGCTCCGAGCAGTACTTC
clone size: -; J gene: TRBJ1-5; D gene: TRBD1; V gene: TRBV19; CDR3 protein: CASSLQGALGNQPQHF; CDR3 DNA: TGTGCCAGTAGTTTACAGGGGGCGCTGGGAAATCAGCCCCAGCATTTT
clone size: once; J gene: TRBJ2-7; D gene: -; V gene: TRBV27; CDR3 protein: CASSYGRQTSYEQYF; CDR3 DNA: TGTGCCAGCAGTTACGGACGGCAAACTTCCTACGAGCAGTACTTC
clone size: -; J gene: TRBJ2-7; D gene: TRBD2; V gene: TRBV5-1; CDR3 protein: CASSLYPGGPVETYEQYF; CDR3 DNA: TGCGCCAGCAGCTTGTACCCGGGAGGGCCGGTCGAGACCTACGAGCAGTACTTC
clone size: once; J gene: TRBJ1-1; D gene: -; V gene: TRBV15; CDR3 protein: CATSRVEYPEAFF; CDR3 DNA: TGTGCCACCAGCAGGGTTGAGTACCCTGAAGCTTTCTTT
clone size: -; J gene: TRBJ2-3; D gene: -; V gene: TRBV6-6; CDR3 protein: CASSTGITDTQYF; CDR3 DNA: TGTGCCAGCAGCACTGGGATTACAGATACGCAGTATTTT
clone size: -; J gene: TRBJ2-7; D gene: TRBD1; V gene: TRBV30; CDR3 protein: CAWSGDRVEAQYF; CDR3 DNA: TGTGCCTGGAGTGGGGACAGGGTCGAGGCGCAGTACTTC
clone size: -; J gene: TRBJ2-1; D gene: -; V gene: TRBV28; CDR3 protein: CASRLRDSPHNEQFF; CDR3 DNA: TGTGCCAGCAGACTCCGGGATTCCCCCCACAATGAGCAGTTCTTC